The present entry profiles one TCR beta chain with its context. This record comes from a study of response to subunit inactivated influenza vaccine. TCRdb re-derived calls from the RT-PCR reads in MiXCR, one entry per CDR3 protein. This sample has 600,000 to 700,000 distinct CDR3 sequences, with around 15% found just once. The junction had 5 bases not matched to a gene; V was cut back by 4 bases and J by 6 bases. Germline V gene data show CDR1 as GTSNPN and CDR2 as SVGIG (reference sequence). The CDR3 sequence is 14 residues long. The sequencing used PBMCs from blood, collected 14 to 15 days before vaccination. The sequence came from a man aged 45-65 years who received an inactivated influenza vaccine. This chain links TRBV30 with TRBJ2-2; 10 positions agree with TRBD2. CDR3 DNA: TGTGCCTGGAAGCTAGCGGGAGAGGCCGGGGAGCTGTTTTTT. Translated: CAWKLAGEAGELFF.